The 3 T cell receptor beta chains below were found in one sample sequenced in a study of shared clonotypes between healthy human individuals. Profiled with immunoSEQ multiplex PCR; TCRdb holds only in-frame clones, not every one. The sample includes about 2.3 million clones, 92% of them seen just once. Sequencing was performed on naive CD4+ T cells from PBMCs. Subset in this sample: CD45RA+ positively selected. These receptors came from a man aged 18 to 29 in good health. Some clones in this sample may be carry-over from other donors' samples.

This chain uses TRBV7-9 with TRBJ2-2, with a tentative D call TRBD2 (6 bases). Deletions cut 7 bases from V and 2 bases from J, with 14 bases between. The CDR3 extends over 15 amino acids. CDR1 is SEHNR, CDR2 FQNEAQ, per germline (reference sequence). CDR3 sequence reads: CASTPGGVNTGELFF. DNA for the CDR3: TGTGCCAGCACCCCCGGCGGGGTTAACACCGGGGAGCTGTTTTTT.

The chain carries TRBV27 and TRBJ1-2, with D unresolved. The CDR3 runs to 14 residues. With 5 bases removed from V and 0 bases from J, the gap between germline ends came to 10 bases. Germline V gene data show CDR1 as MNHEY and CDR2 as SMNVEV (reference sequence). CDR3 DNA: TGTGCCAGCAGTGCGCCCCGGTCTAACTATGGCTACACCTTC. Its translation is CASSAPRSNYGYTF.

This chain uses TRBV5-1 with TRBJ2-3; 11 bases map to TRBD2. The CDR3 is 16 residues long. With V trimmed by 1 base and J by 6 bases, 7 bases remained unmatched. The germline V gene encodes CDR1 SGHRS and CDR2 YFSETQ. The CDR3 sequence is CASSLLLAGGGDTQYF. CDR3 nucleotide sequence: TGCGCCAGCAGCTTGCTGCTAGCGGGAGGTGGGGATACGCAGTATTTT.